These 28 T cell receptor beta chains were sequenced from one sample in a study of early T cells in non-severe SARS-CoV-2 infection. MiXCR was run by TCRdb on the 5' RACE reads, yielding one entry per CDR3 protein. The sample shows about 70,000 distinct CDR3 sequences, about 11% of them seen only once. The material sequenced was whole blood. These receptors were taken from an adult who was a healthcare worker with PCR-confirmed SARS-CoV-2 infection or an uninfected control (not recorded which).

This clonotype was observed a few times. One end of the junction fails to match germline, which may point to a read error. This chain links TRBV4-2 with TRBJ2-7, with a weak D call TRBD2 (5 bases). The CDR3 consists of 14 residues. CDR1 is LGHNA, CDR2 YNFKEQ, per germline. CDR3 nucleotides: TGTGTCAGCAGCCAAGCCCGGGGAAGGGACGAGCAGTACTTC. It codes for CVSSQARGRDEQYF.

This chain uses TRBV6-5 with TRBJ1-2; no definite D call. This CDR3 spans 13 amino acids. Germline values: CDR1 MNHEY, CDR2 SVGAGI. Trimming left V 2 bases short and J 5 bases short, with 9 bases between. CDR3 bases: TGTGCCAGCAGTTACCGGGCCCTATATGGCTACACCTTC. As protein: CASSYRALYGYTF.

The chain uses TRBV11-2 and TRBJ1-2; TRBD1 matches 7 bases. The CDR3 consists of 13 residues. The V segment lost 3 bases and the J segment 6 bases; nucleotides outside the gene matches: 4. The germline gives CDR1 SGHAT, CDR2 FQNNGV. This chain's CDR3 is CASSFTGENGYTF. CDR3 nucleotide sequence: TGTGCCAGCAGCTTCACAGGGGAAAATGGCTACACCTTC.

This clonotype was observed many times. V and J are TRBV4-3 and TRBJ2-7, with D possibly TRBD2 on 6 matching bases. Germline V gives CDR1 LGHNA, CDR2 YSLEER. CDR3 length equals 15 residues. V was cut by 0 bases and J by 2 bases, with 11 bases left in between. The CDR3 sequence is CASSQDAGNTYEQYF. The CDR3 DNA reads TGCGCCAGCAGCCAAGATGCGGGGAATACCTACGAGCAGTACTTC.

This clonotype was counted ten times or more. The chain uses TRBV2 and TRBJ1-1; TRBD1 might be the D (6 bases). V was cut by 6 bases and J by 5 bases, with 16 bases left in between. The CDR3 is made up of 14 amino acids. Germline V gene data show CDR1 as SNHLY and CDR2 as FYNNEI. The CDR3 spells CASSRGQQGTEAFF. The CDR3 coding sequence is TGTGCCAGCAGCCGGGGGCAACAAGGGACTGAAGCTTTCTTT.

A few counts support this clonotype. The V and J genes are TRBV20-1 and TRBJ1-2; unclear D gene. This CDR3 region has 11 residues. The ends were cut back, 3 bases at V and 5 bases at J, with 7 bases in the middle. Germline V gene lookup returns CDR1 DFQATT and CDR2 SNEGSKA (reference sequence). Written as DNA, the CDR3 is TGCAGTGCTAGGGGCAGTTATGGCTACACCTTC. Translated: CSARGSYGYTF.

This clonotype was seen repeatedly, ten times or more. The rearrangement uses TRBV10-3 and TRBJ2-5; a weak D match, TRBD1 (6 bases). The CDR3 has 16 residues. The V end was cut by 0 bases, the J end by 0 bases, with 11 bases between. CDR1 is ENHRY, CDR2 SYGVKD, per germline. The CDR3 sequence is CAISESGDRYQETQYF. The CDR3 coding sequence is TGTGCCATCAGTGAGTCGGGAGACAGGTACCAAGAGACCCAGTACTTC.

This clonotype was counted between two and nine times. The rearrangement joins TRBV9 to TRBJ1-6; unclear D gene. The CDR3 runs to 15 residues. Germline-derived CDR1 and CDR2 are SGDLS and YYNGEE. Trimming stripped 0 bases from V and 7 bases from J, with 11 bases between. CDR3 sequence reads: CASSVGNSPNSPLHF. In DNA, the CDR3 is TGTGCCAGCAGCGTAGGAAATTCCCCCAATTCACCCCTCCACTTT. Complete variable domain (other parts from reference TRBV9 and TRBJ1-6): DSGVTQTPKHLITATGQRVTLRCSPRSGDLSVYWYQQSLDQGLQFLIQYYNGEERAKGNILERFSAQQFPDLHSELNLSSLELGDSALYFCASSVGNSPNSPLHFGNGTRLTVT.

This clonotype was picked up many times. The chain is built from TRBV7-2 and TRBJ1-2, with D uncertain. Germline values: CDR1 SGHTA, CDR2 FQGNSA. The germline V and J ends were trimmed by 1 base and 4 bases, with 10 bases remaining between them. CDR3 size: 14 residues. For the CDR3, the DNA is TGTGCCAGCAGCTTAGTCAACGGACTCTATGGCTACACCTTC. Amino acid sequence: CASSLVNGLYGYTF.

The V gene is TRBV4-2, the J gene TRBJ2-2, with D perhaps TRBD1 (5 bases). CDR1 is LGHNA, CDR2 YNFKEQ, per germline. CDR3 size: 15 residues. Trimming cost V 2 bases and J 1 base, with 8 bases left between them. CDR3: CASSQRQLNTGELFF. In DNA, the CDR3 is TGTGCCAGCAGCCAACGACAGCTGAACACCGGGGAGCTGTTTTTT.

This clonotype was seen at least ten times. The CDR3 sequence: CASSGRTGSYEQYF. DNA of the CDR3: TGTGCCAGCAGCGGCCGGACAGGAAGCTACGAGCAGTACTTC. V is TRBV5-6 and J is TRBJ2-7; 7 bases agree with TRBD1. The V and J ends lost 4 bases and 3 bases, in that order; junction bases with no gene match: 7. Germline CDR1 is SGHDT and CDR2 is YYEEEE. The CDR3 totals 14 residues.

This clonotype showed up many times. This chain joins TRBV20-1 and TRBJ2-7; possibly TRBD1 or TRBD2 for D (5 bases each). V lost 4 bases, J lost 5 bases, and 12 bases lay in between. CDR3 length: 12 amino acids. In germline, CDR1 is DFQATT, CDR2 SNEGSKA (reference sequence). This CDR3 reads CSAKAQGHEQYF. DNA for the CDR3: TGCAGTGCTAAAGCGCAGGGACACGAGCAGTACTTC.

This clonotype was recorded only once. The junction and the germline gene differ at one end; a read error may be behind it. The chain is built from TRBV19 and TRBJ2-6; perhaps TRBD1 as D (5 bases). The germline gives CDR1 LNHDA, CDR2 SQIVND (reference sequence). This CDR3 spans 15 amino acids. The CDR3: CASSTPGSGANVPTF. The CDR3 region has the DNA TGTGCCAGTAGTACACCCGGCTCTGGGGCCAACGTCCCGACTTTC.

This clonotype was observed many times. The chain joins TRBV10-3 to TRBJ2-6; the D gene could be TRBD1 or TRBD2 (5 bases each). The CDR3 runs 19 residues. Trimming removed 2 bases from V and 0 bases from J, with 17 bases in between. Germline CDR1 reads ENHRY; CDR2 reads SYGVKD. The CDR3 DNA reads TGTGCCATCAGTGAGCCAGACCGGGACCGTGCCTCTGGGGCCAACGTCCTGACTTTC. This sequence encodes CAISEPDRDRASGANVLTF.

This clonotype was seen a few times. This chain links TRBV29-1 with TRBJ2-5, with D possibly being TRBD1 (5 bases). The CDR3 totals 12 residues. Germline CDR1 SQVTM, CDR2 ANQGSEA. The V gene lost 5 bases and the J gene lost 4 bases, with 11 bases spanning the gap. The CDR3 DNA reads TGCAGCGTTAACCCCAGGGCAGAGACCCAGTACTTC. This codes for CSVNPRAETQYF.

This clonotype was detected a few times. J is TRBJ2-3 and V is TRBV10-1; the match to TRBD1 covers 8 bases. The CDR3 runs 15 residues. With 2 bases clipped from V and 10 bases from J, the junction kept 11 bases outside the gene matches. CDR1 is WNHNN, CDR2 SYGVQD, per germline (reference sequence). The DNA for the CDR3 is TGCGCCAGCAGTGAGAGGCGGACAGGGTTGGCGGCGCAGTATTTT. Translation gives CASSERRTGLAAQYF.

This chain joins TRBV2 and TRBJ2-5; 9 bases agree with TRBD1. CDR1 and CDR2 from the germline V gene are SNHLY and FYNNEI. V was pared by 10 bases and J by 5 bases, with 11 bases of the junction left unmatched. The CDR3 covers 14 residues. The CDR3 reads CANRPGQGLETQYF. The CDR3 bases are TGTGCCAACCGACCGGGACAGGGTTTGGAGACCCAGTACTTC.

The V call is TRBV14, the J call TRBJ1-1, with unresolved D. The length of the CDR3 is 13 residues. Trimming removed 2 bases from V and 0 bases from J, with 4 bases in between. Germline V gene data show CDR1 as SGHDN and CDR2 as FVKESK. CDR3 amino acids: CASSQNLNTEAFF. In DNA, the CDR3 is TGTGCCAGCAGCCAAAATCTGAACACTGAAGCTTTCTTT.

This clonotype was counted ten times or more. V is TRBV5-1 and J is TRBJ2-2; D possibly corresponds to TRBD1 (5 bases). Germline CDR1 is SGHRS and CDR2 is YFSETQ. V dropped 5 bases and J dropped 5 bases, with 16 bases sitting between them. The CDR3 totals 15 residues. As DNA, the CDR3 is TGCGCCAGCAGAATGGGGCCAGAATCAACCGGGGAGCTGTTTTTT. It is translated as CASRMGPESTGELFF.

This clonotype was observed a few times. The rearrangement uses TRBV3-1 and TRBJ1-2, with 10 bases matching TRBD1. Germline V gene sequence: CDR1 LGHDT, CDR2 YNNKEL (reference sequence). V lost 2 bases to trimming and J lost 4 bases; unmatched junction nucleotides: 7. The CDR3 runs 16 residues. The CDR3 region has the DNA TGTGCCAGCAGCCAACGAGGACAGGGGGACGCCTATGGCTACACCTTC. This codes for CASSQRGQGDAYGYTF.

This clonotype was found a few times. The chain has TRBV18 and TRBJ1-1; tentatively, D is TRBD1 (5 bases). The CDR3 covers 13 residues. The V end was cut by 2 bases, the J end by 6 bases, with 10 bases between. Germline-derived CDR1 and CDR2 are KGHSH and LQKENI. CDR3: CASSPERGSEAFF. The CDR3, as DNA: TGTGCCAGCTCACCAGAGAGGGGTTCTGAAGCTTTCTTT. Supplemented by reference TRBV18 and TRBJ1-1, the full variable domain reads NAGVMQNPRHLVRRRGQEARLRCSPMKGHSHVYWYRQLPEEGLKFMVYLQKENIIDESGMPKERFSAEFPKEGPSILRIQQVVRGDSAAYFCASSPERGSEAFFGQGTRLTVV.

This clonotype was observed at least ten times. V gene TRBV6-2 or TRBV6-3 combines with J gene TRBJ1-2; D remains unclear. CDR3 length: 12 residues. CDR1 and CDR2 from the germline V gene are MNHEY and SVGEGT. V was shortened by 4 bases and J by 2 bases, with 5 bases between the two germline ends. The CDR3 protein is CASSLGNYGYTF. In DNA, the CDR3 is TGTGCCAGCAGTTTGGGGAACTATGGCTACACCTTC.

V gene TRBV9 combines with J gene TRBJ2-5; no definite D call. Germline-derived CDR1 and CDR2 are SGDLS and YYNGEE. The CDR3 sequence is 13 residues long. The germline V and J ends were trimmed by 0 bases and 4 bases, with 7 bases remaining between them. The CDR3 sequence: CASSVGSGETQYF. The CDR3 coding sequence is TGTGCCAGCAGCGTAGGGTCAGGAGAGACCCAGTACTTC. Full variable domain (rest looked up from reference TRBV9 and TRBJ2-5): DSGVTQTPKHLITATGQRVTLRCSPRSGDLSVYWYQQSLDQGLQFLIQYYNGEERAKGNILERFSAQQFPDLHSELNLSSLELGDSALYFCASSVGSGETQYFGPGTRLLVL.

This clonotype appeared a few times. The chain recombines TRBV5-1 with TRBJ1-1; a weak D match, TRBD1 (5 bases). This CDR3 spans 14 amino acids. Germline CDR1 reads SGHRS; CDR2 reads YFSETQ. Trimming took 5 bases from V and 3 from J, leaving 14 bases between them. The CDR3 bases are TGCGCCAGCAGGAGCCCTGGGGGGTACACTGAAGCTTTCTTT. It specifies CASRSPGGYTEAFF.

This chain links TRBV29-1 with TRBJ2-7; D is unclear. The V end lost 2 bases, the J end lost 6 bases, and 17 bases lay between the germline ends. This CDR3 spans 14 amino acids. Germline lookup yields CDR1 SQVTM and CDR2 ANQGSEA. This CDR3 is CSVEYFPPVGEQYF. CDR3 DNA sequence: TGCAGCGTTGAATACTTCCCCCCCGTCGGCGAGCAGTACTTC.

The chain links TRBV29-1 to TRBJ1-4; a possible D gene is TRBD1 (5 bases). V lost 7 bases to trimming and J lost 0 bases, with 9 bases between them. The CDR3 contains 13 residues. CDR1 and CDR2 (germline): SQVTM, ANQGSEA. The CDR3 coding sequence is TGCAGCGCGTACAGGCCAACTAATGAAAAACTGTTTTTT. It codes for CSAYRPTNEKLFF.

CDR3 nucleotides: TGTGCCAGCAGCTTGCACTACGAGCAGTACTTC. Encoded protein: CASSLHYEQYF. This chain links TRBV7-2 with TRBJ2-7; unclear D gene. The CDR3 is made up of 11 amino acids. Germline CDR1 and CDR2: SGHTA and FQGNSA. Trimming stripped 3 bases from V and 3 bases from J, with 3 bases between.

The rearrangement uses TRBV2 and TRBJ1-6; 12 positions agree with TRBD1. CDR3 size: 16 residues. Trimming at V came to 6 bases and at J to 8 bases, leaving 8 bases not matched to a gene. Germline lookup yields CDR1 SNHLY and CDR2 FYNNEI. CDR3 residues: CASRSGTGGSDSPLHF. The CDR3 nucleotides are TGTGCCAGCAGAAGCGGGACAGGGGGCTCTGATTCACCCCTCCACTTT. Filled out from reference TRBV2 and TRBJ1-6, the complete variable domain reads EPEVTQTPSHQVTQMGQEVILRCVPISNHLYFYWYRQILGQKVEFLVSFYNNEISEKSEIFDDQFSVERPDGSNFTLKIRSTKLEDSAMYFCASRSGTGGSDSPLHFGNGTRLTVT.